Shown below are 30 T cell receptor beta chains from a single sample sequenced in a study of control samples from healthy donors and cancer patients (TCRdb year 2020). Receptor amplification or capture employed the immunoSEQ multiplex PCR assay. TCRdb obtained this table from immuneACCESS and retained in-frame rearrangements with V and J assigned. These tables miss some clones; where compared with another copy, unresolved V genes account for less than half of the shortfall, and the remainder is unexplained. The sample profile shows 200,000 or so clones; 91% of them were found once. 1.5% to 2% of the sample lies in the top ten. The sequenced sample was blood. All receptors come from a young man in good health.

This chain joins TRBV12-3 or TRBV12-4 and TRBJ2-1, with D unresolved. CDR3 size: 13 residues. Between the trimmed V and J ends, which lost 5 bases and 8 bases, there was a span of 13 bases. Here the CDR3 DNA reads TGTGCCAGCAGTCACCCCCCCCGGGATGAGCAGTTCTTC. It specifies CASSHPPRDEQFF.

J is TRBJ2-2 and V is TRBV7-6; TRBD2 matches 7 bases. This CDR3 region has 13 residues. The germline V gene encodes CDR1 SGHVS and CDR2 FNYEAQ. V gave up 5 bases and J gave up 8 bases; unmatched junction bases: 5. CDR3 in amino acids: CASSPREGGELFF. CDR3 bases: TGTGCCAGCAGCCCCAGGGAGGGGGGGGAGCTGTTTTTT.

V is TRBV3-1 (or the pseudogene TRBV3-2) and J is TRBJ2-3, with a weak D call TRBD2 (5 bases). Between the trimmed V and J ends, which lost 1 base and 9 bases, there was a span of 23 bases. Germline V gene data show CDR1 as LGHDT and CDR2 as YNNKEL (reference sequence). CDR3 length: 17 amino acids. The CDR3 loop is CASSQVGAEGLKRTQYF. CDR3 sequence (DNA): TGTGCCAGCAGCCAAGTGGGCGCCGAGGGTTTAAAGAGAACGCAGTATTTT.

Of note for this clone: The same CDR3 can be traced to other DNA sequences in this sample. This chain joins TRBV5-1 and TRBJ1-2; D gene unclear. V was shortened by 5 bases and J by 5 bases, with 13 bases between the two germline ends. In germline, CDR1 is SGHRS, CDR2 YFSETQ. The CDR3 runs to 13 residues. CDR3 DNA sequence: TGCGCCAGCAGTTTGCCGGGAACATATGGCTACACCTTC. Translated, it gives CASSLPGTYGYTF.

This clone was recorded a few times. The chain uses TRBV2 and TRBJ1-5, with D possibly TRBD1 on 5 matching bases. The germline gives CDR1 SNHLY, CDR2 FYNNEI. Deletions cut 5 bases from V and 4 bases from J, with 15 bases between. CDR3 size: 15 residues. The chain's CDR3 is CASSYLQGMNQPQHF. As DNA, the CDR3 is TGTGCCAGCAGTTACCTTCAGGGAATGAATCAGCCCCAGCATTTT. The entire variable domain, with the rest obtained from reference TRBV2 and TRBJ1-5, is as follows: EPEVTQTPSHQVTQMGQEVILRCVPISNHLYFYWYRQILGQKVEFLVSFYNNEISEKSEIFDDQFSVERPDGSNFTLKIRSTKLEDSAMYFCASSYLQGMNQPQHFGDGTRLSIL.

The chain carries TRBV7-9 and TRBJ2-3; no clear D gene. CDR1 is SEHNR and CDR2 is FQNEAQ in the germline V gene (reference sequence). The V gene lost 4 bases and the J gene lost 2 bases, with 16 bases spanning the gap. This CDR3 has 16 amino acids. CDR3 nucleotides: TGTGCCAGCAGCTGGTTTTCCGGGCTTACCACAGATACGCAGTATTTT. This sequence encodes CASSWFSGLTTDTQYF.

The genes are TRBV10-3 and TRBJ2-2; TRBD1 matches at 9 bases. This CDR3 has 17 residues. The junction had 10 bases not matched to a gene; V was cut back by 3 bases and J by 5 bases. Germline V gene sequence: CDR1 ENHRY, CDR2 SYGVKD. CDR3 coding DNA: TGTGCCATCAGTGACGCCACAGGGGGCGCAGGGACCGGGGAGCTGTTTTTT. Its translation is CAISDATGGAGTGELFF.

This clone has more than one count but fewer than ten. The chain couples TRBV27 to TRBJ2-7, with 9 bases aligning to TRBD1. With 1 base clipped from V and 3 bases from J, the junction kept 1 base outside the gene matches. Germline V gene sequence: CDR1 MNHEY, CDR2 SMNVEV (reference sequence). There are 14 residues in the CDR3. CDR3 DNA: TGTGCCAGCAGTTTATTGGGACAGGGCTACGAGCAGTACTTC. It yields the protein CASSLLGQGYEQYF.

CDR3 amino acids: CASSVQRNTEAFF. CDR3 sequence (DNA): TGTGCCAGCAGTGTTCAGAGGAACACTGAAGCTTTCTTT. The V and J genes are TRBV2 and TRBJ1-1; the D is unclear. The germline V and J ends were trimmed by 4 bases and 1 base, with 7 bases remaining between them. CDR1 is SNHLY and CDR2 is FYNNEI in the germline V gene. This CDR3 has 13 amino acids.

The table lists this clone with many counts. The chain carries TRBV7-9 and TRBJ2-1, with D uncertain. Trimming left V 8 bases short and J 7 bases short, with 9 bases between. The CDR3 extends over 11 amino acids. The germline gives CDR1 SEHNR, CDR2 FQNEAQ (reference sequence). As DNA, the CDR3 is TGTGCCAGCGAACTGAGGAATGAGCAGTTCTTC. Protein: CASELRNEQFF.

This chain joins TRBV7-3 and TRBJ2-1; D ambiguous. Germline-derived CDR1 and CDR2 are SGHTA and FQGTGA. This CDR3 comprises 13 residues. Trimming left V 3 bases short and J 14 bases short, with 17 bases between. The CDR3 is CASSFGSRAKKFF. The CDR3, as DNA: TGTGCCAGCAGCTTCGGTAGTAGGGCCAAGAAGTTCTTC.

CDR3 in amino acids: CASSQGWWGEDYGYTF. The CDR3 DNA sequence: TGTGCCAGCAGCCAAGGGTGGTGGGGGGAGGACTATGGCTACACCTTC. The chain combines TRBV3-1 (or the pseudogene TRBV3-2) with TRBJ1-2, with D maybe TRBD1 (5 bases). The CDR3 contains 16 residues. Germline loops: CDR1 LGHDT, CDR2 YNNKEL (reference sequence). V lost 1 base and J lost 3, with 15 bases in between.

The chain carries TRBV13 and TRBJ2-7; 7 bases align to TRBD2. The CDR3 spans 15 residues. V shed 5 bases, J shed 4 bases, and the junction held 11 bases outside the gene matches. Germline CDR1 and CDR2: PRHDT and FYEKMQ (reference sequence). The CDR3 bases are TGTGCCAGCAGCCCGTCCGCGGGGGTGGGGTACGAGCAGTACTTC. Protein: CASSPSAGVGYEQYF. Looking up the rest from reference TRBV13 and TRBJ2-7 gives the full variable domain: AAGVIQSPRHLIKEKRETATLKCYPIPRHDTVYWYQQGPGQDPQFLISFYEKMQSDKGSIPDRFSAQQFSDYHSELNMSSLELGDSALYFCASSPSAGVGYEQYFGPGTRLTVT.

The gene calls are TRBV4-1 and TRBJ2-3, with TRBD2 identical over 11 bases. The trim removed 4 bases at V and 0 bases at J, leaving 9 bases unmatched. The CDR3 consists of 18 residues. Looked up from germline, CDR1 is MGHRA and CDR2 is YSYEKL. Here the CDR3 DNA reads TGCGCCAGCAGCCTAGGCCGGGGACTAGCGGACAGCACAGATACGCAGTATTTT. Protein sequence: CASSLGRGLADSTDTQYF.

This clone has just one count. This rearrangement joins TRBV3-1 (or the pseudogene TRBV3-2) to TRBJ2-7; 8 bases are a match to TRBD2. Trimming removed 1 base from V and 4 bases from J; junction bases left unmatched: 0. This CDR3 region has 13 residues. Per germline, CDR1 LGHDT and CDR2 YNNKEL (reference sequence). CDR3 sequence: CASSQGLAYEQYF. CDR3 nucleotides: TGTGCCAGCAGCCAAGGACTAGCGTACGAGCAGTACTTC.

The chain links TRBV30 to TRBJ1-6; 12 nucleotides agree with TRBD1. Germline V gene lookup returns CDR1 GTSNPN and CDR2 SVGIG (reference sequence). The CDR3 loop spans 16 amino acids. The V and J ends lost 1 base and 7 bases, in that order; junction bases with no gene match: 5. For the CDR3, the DNA is TGTGCCTGGAGTGAGGGACAGGGGGCTCGAAATTCACCCCTCCACTTT. This encodes CAWSEGQGARNSPLHF.

This chain links TRBV2 with TRBJ1-5, with no clear D. Germline V gene data show CDR1 as SNHLY and CDR2 as FYNNEI. This CDR3 spans 14 amino acids. The germline V and J ends were trimmed by 6 bases and 2 bases, with 11 bases remaining between them. The CDR3 DNA follows: TGTGCCAGCAGCGCAACGGCTGGCAATCAGCCCCAGCATTTT. Translating it yields CASSATAGNQPQHF.

This clone was found once. This chain uses TRBV18 with TRBJ2-1; the D gene is possibly TRBD2 (5 bases). The CDR3 extends over 17 amino acids. From germline, CDR1 is KGHSH and CDR2 LQKENI. The V end lost 2 bases, the J end lost 0 bases, and 14 bases lay between the germline ends. The CDR3 here is CASSPFSTGSSYNEQFF. CDR3 in DNA: TGTGCCAGCTCACCATTCTCGACGGGAAGCTCCTACAATGAGCAGTTCTTC.

This sequence joins TRBV6-5 and TRBJ2-3; D gene ambiguous. This CDR3 is built from 13 residues. Trimming took 10 bases from V and 4 from J, leaving 15 bases between them. Germline assignment: CDR1 MNHEY and CDR2 SVGAGI. As DNA, the CDR3 is TGTGCCACACGGTGGTTAAACGCAGATACGCAGTATTTT. Residues: CATRWLNADTQYF.

The chain joins TRBV7-7 to TRBJ1-6, with 9 bases fitting TRBD1. There are 16 residues in the CDR3. The V segment lost 5 bases and the J segment 8 bases; nucleotides outside the gene matches: 10. The V gene's germline CDR1 is SSHAT and CDR2 FNYEAQ (reference sequence). CDR3 DNA: TGTGCCAGCAGCCCAGGGAGCGGGACAGGGTATTCACCCCTCCACTTT. Residues: CASSPGSGTGYSPLHF.

The chain links TRBV3-1 (or the pseudogene TRBV3-2) to TRBJ2-3; tentatively, D is TRBD1 or TRBD2 (6 bases each). CDR1 is LGHDT, CDR2 YNNKEL, per germline (reference sequence). V lost 0 bases and J 3 bases, leaving 19 bases between the germline ends. This CDR3 region has 18 residues. In nucleotides, the CDR3 is TGTGCCAGCAGCCAAGAGTATATCACGAGGGGGGAAACAGATACGCAGTATTTT. Translation gives CASSQEYITRGETDTQYF.

The rearrangement uses TRBV9 and TRBJ2-2; 7 bases align to TRBD2. Germline lookup yields CDR1 SGDLS and CDR2 YYNGEE. Trimming cost V 7 bases and J 6 bases; bases outside gene matches: 12. This CDR3 has 15 residues. The CDR3 region has the DNA TGTGCCAGCCGGGGCGCGACTAGCATCCCCGGGGAGCTGTTTTTT. It specifies CASRGATSIPGELFF.

The V call is TRBV11-3, the J call TRBJ2-1; no reliable D call. The V end was cut by 4 bases, the J end by 7 bases, with 8 bases between. The CDR3 is 12 residues long. Germline V gene lookup returns CDR1 SGHNT and CDR2 YENEEA. The CDR3 here is CASSSVGNEQFF. As DNA, the CDR3 is TGTGCCAGCAGCTCCGTGGGGAATGAGCAGTTCTTC.

The rearrangement uses TRBV24-1 and TRBJ2-2, with TRBD2 matching 15 bases. V lost 4 bases and J lost 6; bases outside the gene matches: 8. This CDR3 has 18 residues. Germline lookup yields CDR1 KGHDR and CDR2 SFDVKD. The DNA of the CDR3 is TGTGCCACCAGTGACCCTCCGGGACTAGCGGGGGGCGCCGGGGAGCTGTTTTTT. Its translation is CATSDPPGLAGGAGELFF.

As to this clone: A junction boundary mismatches the germline segment, possibly from a read error. The V gene is TRBV11-1, the J gene TRBJ2-1; 10 bases match TRBD2. Looked up from germline, CDR1 is SGHAT and CDR2 is FQDESV (reference sequence). The CDR3 extends over 14 amino acids. The chain's CDR3 is CASSLAGVSNEQFF. Here the CDR3 DNA reads TGTGCCAGCAGCCTAGCGGGGGTGTCTAATGAGCAGTTCTTC.

The chain employs TRBV2 and TRBJ2-1; D perhaps matches TRBD1 (5 bases). Germline V CDR1 and CDR2: SNHLY, FYNNEI. CDR3 length equals 15 residues. Deletions cut 6 bases from V and 4 bases from J, with 16 bases between. CDR3 DNA: TGTGCCAGCAGCACTCACAGGAGTACTTACAATGAGCAGTTCTTC. It encodes CASSTHRSTYNEQFF.

V and J are TRBV7-2 and TRBJ2-5; 8 positions match TRBD1. This CDR3 comprises 14 residues. V gave up 5 bases and J gave up 5 bases; unmatched junction bases: 7. Germline CDR1 and CDR2: SGHTA and FQGNSA. The CDR3 loop reads CASSTRTGRETQYF. CDR3 in DNA: TGTGCCAGCAGCACCAGGACAGGGCGGGAGACCCAGTACTTC.

The chain is built from TRBV7-9 and TRBJ1-2, with 10 bases fitting TRBD1. Germline CDR1 SEHNR, CDR2 FQNEAQ (reference sequence). J lost 4 bases, V lost 5 bases, and 10 bases had no gene match. The CDR3 has 16 residues. The CDR3 sequence is CASSRRQGAVVYGYTF. In nucleotides, the CDR3 is TGTGCCAGCAGCAGACGACAGGGGGCTGTTGTCTATGGCTACACCTTC.

The genes are TRBV11-2 and TRBJ2-3; 8 bases fit TRBD1. Germline CDR1 reads SGHAT; CDR2 reads FQNNGV. CDR3 length equals 15 residues. V lost 4 bases, J lost 6 bases, and 9 bases stayed unmatched. The CDR3 loop reads CASSSWTGPADTQYF. CDR3 sequence (DNA): TGTGCCAGCAGCTCCTGGACAGGGCCGGCGGATACGCAGTATTTT.

This rearrangement joins TRBV23-1 to TRBJ1-1; D unclear. TRBV23-1 is an open reading frame whose function is uncertain. V dropped 7 bases and J dropped 1 base, with 10 bases sitting between them. The CDR3 contains 13 residues. The CDR3 reads CASTRVSNTEAFF. CDR3 coding DNA: TGCGCCAGCACCCGCGTTTCGAACACTGAAGCTTTCTTT.